This T cell receptor (beta chain) came from a study of cytomegalovirus exposure and HLA in healthy donors. The PCR was carried out with 60 Vbeta primers and 13 Jbeta primers. Data came from immunoSEQ multiplex PCR; TCRdb stores just in-frame clones and leaves some out. The sample contains approximately 160,000 clones, around 72% of which appear only once. The CDR3 covers 16 residues. CDR1 and CDR2 from the germline V gene are MNHEY and SVGAGI. The V gene lost 2 bases and the J gene lost 3 bases, with 17 bases spanning the gap. The J gene is TRBJ2-7, the V gene TRBV6-5; a possible D gene is TRBD2 (5 bases). The receptor's source is a woman in her fifties or sixties in good health and CMV-seropositive. Sequenced material: PBMCs. The CDR3 region has the DNA TGTGCCAGCAGTTACAAACCCACCGGGGTTAACTACGAGCAGTACTTC. As protein: CASSYKPTGVNYEQYF.